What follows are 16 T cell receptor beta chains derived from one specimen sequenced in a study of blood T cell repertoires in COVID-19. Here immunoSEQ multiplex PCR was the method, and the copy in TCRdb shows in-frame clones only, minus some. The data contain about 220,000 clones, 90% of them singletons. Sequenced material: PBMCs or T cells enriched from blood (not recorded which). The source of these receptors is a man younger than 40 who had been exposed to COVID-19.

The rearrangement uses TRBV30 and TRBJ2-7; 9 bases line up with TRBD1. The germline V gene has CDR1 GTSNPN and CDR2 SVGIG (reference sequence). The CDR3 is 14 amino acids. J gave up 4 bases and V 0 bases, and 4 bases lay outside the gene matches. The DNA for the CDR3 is TGTGCCTGGAGTGTAGGGACAGGGAGGTACGAGCAGTACTTC. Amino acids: CAWSVGTGRYEQYF.

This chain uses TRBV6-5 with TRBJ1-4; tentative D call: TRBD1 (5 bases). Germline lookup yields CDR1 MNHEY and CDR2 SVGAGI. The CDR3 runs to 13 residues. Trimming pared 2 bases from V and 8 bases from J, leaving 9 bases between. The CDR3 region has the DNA TGTGCCAGCAGTTACGGGGACTGGGAAAAACTGTTTTTT. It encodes CASSYGDWEKLFF.

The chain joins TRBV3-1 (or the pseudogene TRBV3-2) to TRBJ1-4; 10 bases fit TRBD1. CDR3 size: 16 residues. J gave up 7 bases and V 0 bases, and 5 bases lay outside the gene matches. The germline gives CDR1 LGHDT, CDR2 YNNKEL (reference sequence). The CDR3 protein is CASSQDFRDRGEKLFF. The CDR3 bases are TGTGCCAGCAGCCAAGACTTCCGGGACAGGGGTGAAAAACTGTTTTTT.

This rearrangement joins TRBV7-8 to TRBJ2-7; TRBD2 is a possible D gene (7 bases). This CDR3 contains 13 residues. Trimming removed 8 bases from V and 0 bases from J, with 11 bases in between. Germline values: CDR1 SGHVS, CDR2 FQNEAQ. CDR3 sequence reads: CASRGADSYEQYF. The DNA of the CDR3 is TGTGCCAGCCGGGGGGCCGACTCCTACGAGCAGTACTTC.

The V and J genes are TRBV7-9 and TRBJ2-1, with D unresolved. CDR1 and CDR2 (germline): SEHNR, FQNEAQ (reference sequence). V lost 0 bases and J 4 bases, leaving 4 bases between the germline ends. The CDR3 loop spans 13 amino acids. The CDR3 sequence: CASSLALYNEQFF. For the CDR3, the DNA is TGTGCCAGCAGCTTAGCCTTATACAATGAGCAGTTCTTC.

CDR3 sequence reads: CASSTGTGRETQYF. In DNA form, the CDR3 reads TGTGCCAGCAGCACCGGGACTGGACGGGAGACCCAGTACTTC. The chain combines TRBV9 with TRBJ2-5; a possible D gene is TRBD2 (6 bases). This CDR3 is built from 14 residues. Trimming left V 4 bases short and J 5 bases short, with 15 bases between. CDR1 is SGDLS, CDR2 YYNGEE, per germline.

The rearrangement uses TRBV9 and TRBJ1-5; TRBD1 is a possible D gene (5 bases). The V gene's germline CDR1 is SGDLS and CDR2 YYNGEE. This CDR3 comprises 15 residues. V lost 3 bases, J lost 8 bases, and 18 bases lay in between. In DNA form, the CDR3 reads TGTGCCAGCAGCGCAGGGCCCCCAAGCGAGGAGCCCCAGCATTTT. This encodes CASSAGPPSEEPQHF.

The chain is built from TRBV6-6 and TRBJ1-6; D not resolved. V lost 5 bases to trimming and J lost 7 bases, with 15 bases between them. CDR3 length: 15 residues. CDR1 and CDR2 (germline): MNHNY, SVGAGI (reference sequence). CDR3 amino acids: CASSDSQLTNSPLHF. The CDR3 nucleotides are TGTGCCAGCAGTGATTCACAGCTTACCAATTCACCCCTCCACTTT.

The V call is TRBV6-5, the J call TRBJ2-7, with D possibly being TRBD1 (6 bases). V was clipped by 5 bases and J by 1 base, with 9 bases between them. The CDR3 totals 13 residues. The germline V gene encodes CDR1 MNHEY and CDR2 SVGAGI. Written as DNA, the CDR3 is TGTGCCAGCAGTCCCACAGGGTCCTACGAGCAGTACTTC. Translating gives CASSPTGSYEQYF.

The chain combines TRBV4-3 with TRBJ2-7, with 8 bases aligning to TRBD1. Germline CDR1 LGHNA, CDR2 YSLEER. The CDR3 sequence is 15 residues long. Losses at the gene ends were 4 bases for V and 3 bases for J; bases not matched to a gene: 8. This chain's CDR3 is CASSPGTGKVYEQYF. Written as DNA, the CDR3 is TGCGCCAGCAGCCCTGGGACAGGCAAGGTCTACGAGCAGTACTTC.

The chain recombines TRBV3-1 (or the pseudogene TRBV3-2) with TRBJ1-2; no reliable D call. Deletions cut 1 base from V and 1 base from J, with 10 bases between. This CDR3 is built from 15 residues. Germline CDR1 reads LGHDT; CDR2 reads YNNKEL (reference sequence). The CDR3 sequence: CASSQVTAFNYGYTF. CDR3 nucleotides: TGTGCCAGCAGCCAAGTTACAGCTTTTAACTATGGCTACACCTTC.

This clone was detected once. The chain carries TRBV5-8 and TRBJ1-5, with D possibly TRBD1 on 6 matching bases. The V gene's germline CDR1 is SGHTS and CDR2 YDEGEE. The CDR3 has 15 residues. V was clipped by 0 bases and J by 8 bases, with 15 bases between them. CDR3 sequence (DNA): TGTGCCAGCAGCTTGGGACAGGAGGCTTGGGAGCCCCAGCATTTT. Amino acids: CASSLGQEAWEPQHF.

In DNA, the CDR3 is TGTGCCAGCAGCCAAGACGGGACAGGGGGGCCCCAAGAGACCCAGTACTTC. It codes for CASSQDGTGGPQETQYF. The V gene is TRBV4-2, the J gene TRBJ2-5; 11 nucleotides agree with TRBD1. Germline CDR1 and CDR2: LGHNA and YNFKEQ. J gave up 1 base and V 0 bases, and 4 bases lay outside the gene matches. The CDR3 consists of 17 residues.

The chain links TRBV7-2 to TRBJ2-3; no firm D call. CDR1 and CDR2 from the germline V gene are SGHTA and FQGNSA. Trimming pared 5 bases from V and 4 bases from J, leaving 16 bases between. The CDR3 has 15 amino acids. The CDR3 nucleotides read TGTGCCAGCAGCCTAAATTCGGTCGTGGCAGATACGCAGTATTTT. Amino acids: CASSLNSVVADTQYF.

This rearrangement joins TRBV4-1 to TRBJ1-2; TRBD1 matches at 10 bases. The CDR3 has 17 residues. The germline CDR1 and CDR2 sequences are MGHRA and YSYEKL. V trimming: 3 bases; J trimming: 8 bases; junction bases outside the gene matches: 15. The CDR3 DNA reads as TGCGCCAGCAGCCACCCCTCAGTGACAGGGGGCGAGCGGGGCTACACCTTC. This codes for CASSHPSVTGGERGYTF.

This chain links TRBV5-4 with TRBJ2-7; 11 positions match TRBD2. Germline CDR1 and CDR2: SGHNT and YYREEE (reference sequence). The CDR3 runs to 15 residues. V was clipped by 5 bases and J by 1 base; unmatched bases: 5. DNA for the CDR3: TGTGCCAGCAGTTCTAGCGGGGGGTTTTCCTACGAGCAGTACTTC. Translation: CASSSSGGFSYEQYF.